What follows are 27 T cell receptor beta chains derived from one specimen sequenced in a study of cytomegalovirus exposure and HLA in healthy donors. The primer mix had 60 Vbeta and 13 Jbeta primers. Produced via immunoSEQ multiplex PCR; TCRdb's table is partial and in-frame only. The sample shows about 110,000 clones, roughly 85% of them seen only once. The sample comprised PBMCs. These TCRs come from a woman aged 40 to 50 in good health and CMV-seronegative.

The V gene is TRBV5-1, the J gene TRBJ2-1; no clear D. The CDR3 length is 16 residues. The germline gives CDR1 SGHRS, CDR2 YFSETQ. With 3 bases removed from V and 6 bases from J, the gap between germline ends came to 19 bases. The CDR3 sequence is CASSSTGFRFGNEQFF. The CDR3 nucleotides are TGCGCCAGCAGCTCCACCGGGTTTCGCTTCGGCAATGAGCAGTTCTTC.

This clone was observed once. The chain joins TRBV7-2 to TRBJ2-7, with 7 nucleotides matching TRBD2. V shed 0 bases, J shed 6 bases, and the junction held 8 bases outside the gene matches. In germline, CDR1 is SGHTA, CDR2 FQGNSA. This CDR3 contains 15 residues. The CDR3 reads CASSLALGPGGEQYF. CDR3 in DNA: TGTGCCAGCAGCTTAGCGCTGGGCCCGGGGGGCGAGCAGTACTTC.

This clone was observed once. In DNA, the CDR3 is TGTGCCAGTAGTATGGCTAGCGGGTACCAAGAGACCCAGTACTTC. Its protein is CASSMASGYQETQYF. This chain joins TRBV19 and TRBJ2-5, with TRBD2 matching 8 bases. J lost 0 bases, V lost 3 bases, and 3 bases had no gene match. CDR3 length: 15 residues. CDR1 is LNHDA and CDR2 is SQIVND in the germline V gene (reference sequence).

This clone has more than one count but fewer than ten. The rearrangement links TRBV28 to TRBJ1-1; TRBD1 is a possible D gene (6 bases). Germline CDR1 is MDHEN and CDR2 is SYDVKM. V lost 5 bases, J lost 0 bases, and 16 bases lay in between. The CDR3 length is 16 residues. The CDR3: CASSAGGQHMNTEAFF. CDR3 nucleotide sequence: TGTGCCAGCAGTGCCGGGGGGCAGCACATGAACACTGAAGCTTTCTTT.

The J gene is TRBJ1-4, the V gene TRBV2; 10 nucleotides agree with TRBD1. V lost 5 bases and J lost 11; bases outside the gene matches: 14. Germline V gives CDR1 SNHLY, CDR2 FYNNEI. The CDR3 runs to 16 residues. CDR3 residues: CASSRQGAKVAFKLFF. CDR3 in DNA: TGTGCCAGCAGTAGACAGGGGGCTAAGGTCGCCTTCAAACTGTTTTTT.

The chain is built from TRBV7-2 and TRBJ2-1; unclear D gene. This CDR3 is 15 amino acids long. V shed 0 bases and J shed 1 base, with 7 bases lying between them. Germline assignment: CDR1 SGHTA and CDR2 FQGNSA. As DNA, the CDR3 is TGTGCCAGCAGCTTAGCTCTCGCGTCCTACAATGAGCAGTTCTTC. This gives the protein CASSLALASYNEQFF.

This chain joins TRBV28 and TRBJ2-5, with D perhaps matching TRBD1 (5 bases). Trimming removed 8 bases at V and 5 bases at J, with 18 bases between. Germline assignment: CDR1 MDHEN and CDR2 SYDVKM. This CDR3 is 14 amino acids long. For the CDR3, the DNA is TGTGCCAGCTTCAGGGTAGGGAACTCCGAGACCCAGTACTTC. Translated, it gives CASFRVGNSETQYF.

A single count supports this clone. The chain uses TRBV30 and TRBJ2-3; 7 nucleotides match TRBD2. Germline loops: CDR1 GTSNPN, CDR2 SVGIG (reference sequence). The CDR3 extends over 14 amino acids. Trimming removed 2 bases from V and 7 bases from J; junction bases left unmatched: 9. This CDR3 reads CAWSLKAGINTQYF. For the CDR3, the DNA is TGTGCCTGGAGTCTAAAAGCGGGAATAAATACGCAGTATTTT.

The chain joins TRBV7-6 to TRBJ1-5, with 10 bases fitting TRBD1. V was clipped by 2 bases and J by 5 bases; unmatched bases: 3. Germline V gene lookup returns CDR1 SGHVS and CDR2 FNYEAQ. The CDR3 is 15 amino acids. CDR3 residues: CASSLSGTGDQPQHF. For the CDR3, the DNA is TGTGCCAGCAGCTTATCCGGGACAGGGGATCAGCCCCAGCATTTT.

This sequence joins TRBV7-2 and TRBJ1-2; TRBD1 agrees at 9 bases. CDR1 is SGHTA, CDR2 FQGNSA, per germline. Losses at the gene ends were 4 bases for V and 0 bases for J; bases not matched to a gene: 9. The length of the CDR3 is 17 residues. CDR3 DNA sequence: TGTGCCAGCAGCTCTTTTTCCGGGACAGGGCCTAACTATGGCTACACCTTC. It specifies CASSSFSGTGPNYGYTF.

As for this clone: In the same sample, other DNA sequences code for this CDR3. This chain uses TRBV28 with TRBJ1-2; 10 bases match TRBD1. Germline V gene sequence: CDR1 MDHEN, CDR2 SYDVKM. V was pared by 5 bases and J by 8 bases, with 5 bases of the junction left unmatched. CDR3 size: 13 residues. CDR3: CASSPTGGGGYTF. In DNA, the CDR3 is TGTGCCAGCAGTCCGACAGGGGGCGGGGGCTACACCTTC.

The chain couples TRBV30 to TRBJ2-5; 8 positions match TRBD2. The CDR3 covers 13 residues. CDR1 GTSNPN and CDR2 SVGIG come from the germline V gene (reference sequence). The junction had 8 bases not matched to a gene; V was cut back by 4 bases and J by 7 bases. The chain's CDR3 is CAWTKRGQGTQYF. CDR3 sequence (DNA): TGTGCCTGGACAAAGCGGGGGCAGGGGACCCAGTACTTC.

This rearrangement joins TRBV18 to TRBJ2-7, with TRBD2 as a possible D gene (6 bases). The CDR3 has 15 amino acids. Trimming pared 3 bases from V and 2 bases from J, leaving 14 bases between. Germline CDR1 is KGHSH and CDR2 is LQKENI. The CDR3 sequence is CASSPGTERAYEQYF. DNA for the CDR3: TGTGCCAGCTCACCGGGGACTGAGCGGGCCTACGAGCAGTACTTC.

This clone turned up a few times. The rearrangement joins TRBV27 to TRBJ1-1, with a tentative D call TRBD1 (5 bases). V was shortened by 6 bases and J by 2 bases, with 16 bases between the two germline ends. The CDR3 runs to 15 residues. Germline loops: CDR1 MNHEY, CDR2 SMNVEV (reference sequence). This chain's CDR3 is CASSITWGLNTEAFF. CDR3 DNA: TGTGCCAGCAGCATTACATGGGGCCTTAACACTGAAGCTTTCTTT.

The V gene is TRBV9, the J gene TRBJ2-2, with 8 bases aligning to TRBD2. This CDR3 region has 16 residues. The germline gives CDR1 SGDLS, CDR2 YYNGEE. V shed 3 bases, J shed 4 bases, and the junction held 8 bases outside the gene matches. In DNA form, the CDR3 reads TGTGCCAGCAGCGCCCTGACTAGCGCAGGCACCGGGGAGCTGTTTTTT. Protein product: CASSALTSAGTGELFF.

The chain combines TRBV19 with TRBJ1-2; maybe TRBD1 (6 bases). In germline, CDR1 is LNHDA, CDR2 SQIVND (reference sequence). The CDR3 sequence is 16 residues long. Trimming cost V 5 bases and J 7 bases, with 23 bases left between them. As DNA, the CDR3 is TGTGCCAGTAGTTTATACAGGGCGAGCGGCCTTGGTGGCTACACCTTC. Translated, it gives CASSLYRASGLGGYTF.

For this clone: The same CDR3 can be traced to other DNA sequences in this sample. The gene calls are TRBV10-1 and TRBJ1-6; D unclear. Germline V gives CDR1 WNHNN, CDR2 SYGVQD (reference sequence). The CDR3 totals 14 residues. The V end lost 5 bases, the J end lost 7 bases, and 12 bases lay between the germline ends. The CDR3 nucleotides read TGCGCCAGCAGTCCCTCGGGATTCAATTCACCCCTCCACTTT. Residues: CASSPSGFNSPLHF.

As for this clone: One end of the junction is discordant with germline, which a read error may explain. CDR3 nucleotide sequence: TGTGCCAGCTCACCAGGCAGCCAGGGTCAGTCCCAGCATTTT. Translating gives CASSPGSQGQSQHF. V usage is TRBV18 and J usage is TRBJ1-5; D perhaps matches TRBD1 (5 bases). Germline lookup yields CDR1 KGHSH and CDR2 LQKENI. The CDR3 totals 14 residues.

The gene calls are TRBV5-1 and TRBJ2-2; D gene unclear. Germline CDR1 is SGHRS and CDR2 is YFSETQ. The V end lost 2 bases, the J end lost 5 bases, and 10 bases lay between the germline ends. This CDR3 has 14 residues. The CDR3 spells CASSLEHRTGELFF. CDR3 DNA sequence: TGCGCCAGCAGCTTAGAACATCGAACCGGGGAGCTGTTTTTT.

This chain uses TRBV4-2 with TRBJ2-1, with D unclear. The CDR3 is made up of 14 amino acids. The germline gives CDR1 LGHNA, CDR2 YNFKEQ. Trimming removed 4 bases from V and 4 bases from J, with 11 bases in between. The CDR3 loop reads CASSPASVYNEQFF. CDR3 nucleotides: TGTGCCAGCAGCCCCGCGTCGGTGTACAATGAGCAGTTCTTC.

The chain employs TRBV30 and TRBJ1-2; D is possibly TRBD1 (6 bases). CDR1 and CDR2 from the germline V gene are GTSNPN and SVGIG (reference sequence). This CDR3 has 11 residues. V was clipped by 1 base and J by 8 bases, with 8 bases between them. Here the CDR3 reads CAWSGQGGYTF. The CDR3 nucleotides read TGTGCCTGGAGTGGGCAGGGGGGCTACACCTTC.

The chain carries TRBV2 and TRBJ1-2; possible D gene TRBD1, 5 bases. CDR3 length: 15 residues. The germline V gene has CDR1 SNHLY and CDR2 FYNNEI. Between the trimmed V and J ends, which lost 2 bases and 5 bases, there was a span of 15 bases. The CDR3 coding sequence is TGTGCCAGCAGTGAAAGGGAGGGGAAAGATTATGGCTACACCTTC. Amino acid sequence: CASSEREGKDYGYTF.

This sequence joins TRBV12-5 and TRBJ1-2; maybe TRBD1 (5 bases). The CDR3 has 13 amino acids. Germline-derived CDR1 and CDR2 are LGHNT and FRNRAP. Trimming pared 1 base from V and 8 bases from J, leaving 11 bases between. In DNA, the CDR3 is TGTGCTAGTGGTTTGGAGGGCACAGGCGGCTACACCTTC. The encoded protein is CASGLEGTGGYTF.

The V call is TRBV28, the J call TRBJ2-7; D is perhaps TRBD2 (7 bases). Trimming pared 10 bases from V and 5 bases from J, leaving 24 bases between. The CDR3 loop spans 15 amino acids. Germline V CDR1 and CDR2: MDHEN, SYDVKM. The CDR3 sequence is CATQVWGGRSDEQYF. CDR3 DNA sequence: TGTGCCACCCAAGTCTGGGGGGGGCGCAGTGACGAGCAGTACTTC.

This clone turned up a few times. The V call is TRBV11-3, the J call TRBJ2-1; maybe TRBD2 (5 bases). V lost 3 bases to trimming and J lost 2 bases, with 8 bases between them. Germline CDR1 is SGHNT and CDR2 is YENEEA. CDR3 length: 14 residues. DNA of the CDR3: TGTGCCAGCAGCTTGGCCGGGACCTACAATGAGCAGTTCTTC. Residues: CASSLAGTYNEQFF.

This rearrangement joins TRBV30 to TRBJ2-7; perhaps TRBD2 as D (5 bases). The V end was cut by 1 base, the J end by 2 bases, with 9 bases between. Per germline, CDR1 GTSNPN and CDR2 SVGIG (reference sequence). This CDR3 is 13 amino acids long. The DNA for the CDR3 is TGTGCCTGGAGTGACACAGCGGCCTACGAGCAGTACTTC. Its translation: CAWSDTAAYEQYF.

V usage is TRBV5-1 and J usage is TRBJ2-1, with 8 bases lining up with TRBD2. CDR1 is SGHRS and CDR2 is YFSETQ in the germline V gene. After removal of 1 base from V and 1 base from J, the junction contained 7 bases not matched to a gene. This CDR3 comprises 17 residues. The CDR3 loop reads CASSLPHSSGSYNEQFF. The DNA for the CDR3 is TGCGCCAGCAGCTTGCCCCACTCTAGCGGGTCCTACAATGAGCAGTTCTTC.